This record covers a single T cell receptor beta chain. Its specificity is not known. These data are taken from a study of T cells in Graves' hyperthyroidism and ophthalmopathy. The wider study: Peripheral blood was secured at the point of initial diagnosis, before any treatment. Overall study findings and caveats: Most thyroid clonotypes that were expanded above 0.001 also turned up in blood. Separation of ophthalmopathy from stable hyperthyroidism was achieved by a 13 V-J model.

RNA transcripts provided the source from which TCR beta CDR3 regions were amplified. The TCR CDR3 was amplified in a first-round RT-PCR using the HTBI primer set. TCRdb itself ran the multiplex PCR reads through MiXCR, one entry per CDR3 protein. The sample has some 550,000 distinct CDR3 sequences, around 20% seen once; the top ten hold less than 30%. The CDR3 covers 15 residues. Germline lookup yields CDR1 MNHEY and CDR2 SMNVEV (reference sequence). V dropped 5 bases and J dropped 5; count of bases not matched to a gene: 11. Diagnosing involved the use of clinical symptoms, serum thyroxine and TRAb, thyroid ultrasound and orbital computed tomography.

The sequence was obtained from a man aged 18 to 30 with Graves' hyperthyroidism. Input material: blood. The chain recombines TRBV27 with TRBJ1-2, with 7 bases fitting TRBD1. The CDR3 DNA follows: TGTGCCAGCAGTCAAACTAGGACAGGCCCATATGGCTACACCTTC. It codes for CASSQTRTGPYGYTF.